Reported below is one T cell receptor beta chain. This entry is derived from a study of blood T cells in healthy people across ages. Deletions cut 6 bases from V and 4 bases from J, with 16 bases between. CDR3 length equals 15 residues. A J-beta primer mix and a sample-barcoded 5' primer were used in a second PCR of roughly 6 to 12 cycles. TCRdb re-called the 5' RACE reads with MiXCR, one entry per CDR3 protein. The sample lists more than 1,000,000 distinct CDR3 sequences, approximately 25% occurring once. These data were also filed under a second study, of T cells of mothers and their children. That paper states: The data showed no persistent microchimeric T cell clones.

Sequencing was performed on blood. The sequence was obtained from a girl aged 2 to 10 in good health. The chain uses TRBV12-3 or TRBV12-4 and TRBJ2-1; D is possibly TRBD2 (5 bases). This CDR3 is CASSLTSPLYNEQFF. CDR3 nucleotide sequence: TGTGCCAGCAGCCTAACTAGTCCCCTTTACAATGAGCAGTTCTTC.